This entry lists 10 T cell receptor beta chains sequenced from one sample in a study of beta chain features in type 1 diabetes. Notes on the study in general: In all four CD4+ subsets, TCRB CDR3 length was significantly, moderately reduced in type 1 diabetes.

No antigen has been identified for these receptors. Expressed TCRB transcripts were sequenced, since all the RNA that had been isolated was reverse transcribed. Only in-frame clones appear in the TCRdb table, and some are missing; sequencing was by immunoSEQ multiplex PCR. The sample carries some 640,000 clones, more than 13% recorded once. Sequencing was done on a sample of naive CD4+ T cells from blood. The receptors here all came from a man aged 18-30 years with type 1 diabetes.

This chain's CDR3 is CASSRYLDSNQPQHF. DNA for the CDR3: TGCGCCAGCAGCCGCTACCTGGACAGTAATCAGCCCCAGCATTTT. This chain links TRBV4-3 with TRBJ1-5; perhaps TRBD1 as D (6 bases). CDR3 size: 15 residues. V lost 4 bases to trimming and J lost 4 bases, with 14 bases between them. The germline gives CDR1 LGHNA, CDR2 YSLEER.

The chain links TRBV6-6 to TRBJ1-1; no firm D call. The V gene lost 5 bases and the J gene lost 1 base, with 8 bases spanning the gap. The CDR3 loop spans 13 amino acids. Germline CDR1 and CDR2: MNHNY and SVGAGI (reference sequence). The CDR3 is CASSDHPNTEAFF. The CDR3 coding sequence is TGTGCCAGCAGTGACCACCCGAACACTGAAGCTTTCTTT.

J is TRBJ2-6 and V is TRBV4-1, with D perhaps TRBD2 (5 bases). The CDR3 has 17 amino acids. Per the germline V gene, CDR1 is MGHRA and CDR2 is YSYEKL. Between the trimmed V and J ends, which lost 0 bases and 0 bases, there was a span of 9 bases. CDR3 coding DNA: TGCGCCAGCAGCCAAGATCATGCGGGCTCTGGGGCCAACGTCCTGACTTTC. Amino acids: CASSQDHAGSGANVLTF.

The gene calls are TRBV5-1 and TRBJ2-5; D gene ambiguous. V lost 2 bases to trimming and J lost 1 base, with 6 bases between them. Germline CDR1 and CDR2: SGHRS and YFSETQ. This CDR3 region has 13 residues. In DNA form, the CDR3 reads TGCGCCAGCAGCTTCGGCAGCCAAGAGACCCAGTACTTC. Encoded protein: CASSFGSQETQYF.

The chain combines TRBV27 with TRBJ2-2, with 7 bases that match TRBD1. The CDR3 covers 13 residues. With 4 bases clipped from V and 7 bases from J, the junction kept 3 bases outside the gene matches. CDR1 is MNHEY and CDR2 is SMNVEV in the germline V gene (reference sequence). The DNA for the CDR3 is TGTGCCAGCAGTTCACAGGGGAGCGGGGAGCTGTTTTTT. Protein: CASSSQGSGELFF.

Regarding this clone: This sample includes further DNA sequences coding for the same CDR3. CDR3 coding DNA: TGTGCCAGCAGCTTAGGAGGTTGGAACACTGAAGCTTTCTTT. Translated, it gives CASSLGGWNTEAFF. The genes are TRBV7-9 and TRBJ1-1; D is ambiguous. The germline CDR1 and CDR2 sequences are SEHNR and FQNEAQ (reference sequence). The CDR3 length is 14 residues. Deletions cut 1 base from V and 1 base from J, with 7 bases between.

As regards this clone: Other DNA sequences in this sample translate to the same CDR3. This chain joins TRBV28 and TRBJ2-5; no firm D call. The germline gives CDR1 MDHEN, CDR2 SYDVKM. The CDR3 runs 13 residues. V lost 3 bases and J 2 bases, leaving 7 bases between the germline ends. The CDR3 DNA reads TGTGCCAGCAGTTTGGGCTCGCAAGAGACCCAGTACTTC. It is translated as CASSLGSQETQYF.

Remarks on this clone: Other DNA sequences in the sample encode the same CDR3. This chain connects TRBV18 to TRBJ1-1; D perhaps matches TRBD1 (5 bases). Deletions cut 2 bases from V and 1 base from J, with 5 bases between. The CDR3 extends over 13 amino acids. Per germline, CDR1 KGHSH and CDR2 LQKENI. DNA of the CDR3: TGTGCCAGCTCACCAGGACAGAACACTGAAGCTTTCTTT. It is translated as CASSPGQNTEAFF.

A few counts support this clone. CDR3 sequence reads: CASSPPVPETQYF. CDR3 nucleotide sequence: TGTGCCAGCTCACCACCTGTGCCCGAGACCCAGTACTTC. V gene TRBV18 combines with J gene TRBJ2-5; unclear D gene. The CDR3 loop spans 13 amino acids. Germline lookup yields CDR1 KGHSH and CDR2 LQKENI. Trimming removed 0 bases at V and 5 bases at J, with 7 bases between.

This sequence joins TRBV7-2 and TRBJ2-1, with TRBD1 matching 8 bases. Germline CDR1 SGHTA, CDR2 FQGNSA. V lost 1 base, J lost 8 bases, and 10 bases stayed unmatched. The CDR3 loop spans 16 amino acids. In DNA, the CDR3 is TGTGCCAGCAGCTTAGAATTGTGGACAGGGAGTCATGAGCAGTTCTTC. Encoded protein: CASSLELWTGSHEQFF.